These 32 T cell receptor beta chains came from one sample sequenced in a study of cytomegalovirus exposure and HLA in healthy donors. 60 Vbeta and 13 Jbeta primers were used in PCR. This table comes from immunoSEQ multiplex PCR, and its TCRdb copy is limited to in-frame clones, with some not included. The data contain about 180,000 clones, about 80% of them singletons. The sample was PBMCs. Receptors originate from a woman in her fifties or sixties in good health and CMV-seronegative.

On this clone: The junction differs from germline at one of its ends, possibly a read error. The chain recombines TRBV19 with TRBJ2-7; the D is unclear. Germline CDR1 and CDR2: LNHDA and SQIVND (reference sequence). CDR3 length equals 11 residues. CDR3 bases: TGTGCCAGTAGTTCCTCCTCCGAGCAGTACTTC. This codes for CASSSSSEQYF.

The chain links TRBV5-1 to TRBJ2-5, with TRBD1 matching 7 bases. CDR1 is SGHRS, CDR2 YFSETQ, per germline. CDR3 length: 14 residues. The V segment lost 4 bases and the J segment 2 bases; nucleotides outside the gene matches: 5. The CDR3 protein is CASSPGTVQETQYF. The CDR3 DNA reads TGCGCCAGCAGCCCCGGGACAGTACAAGAGACCCAGTACTTC. Full variable domain (outside the CDR3, taken from reference TRBV5-1 and TRBJ2-5): KAGVTQTPRYLIKTRGQQVTLSCSPISGHRSVSWYQQTPGQGLQFLFEYFSETQRNKGNFPGRFSGRQFSNSRSEMNVSTLELGDSALYLCASSPGTVQETQYFGPGTRLLVL.

This chain links TRBV6-6 with TRBJ2-1; possibly TRBD1 for D (5 bases). This CDR3 comprises 12 residues. V lost 4 bases and J lost 9, with 10 bases in between. The germline V gene encodes CDR1 MNHNY and CDR2 SVGAGI (reference sequence). DNA for the CDR3: TGTGCCAGCAGTTTTATCCAGGGTGAGCAGTTCTTC. Protein product: CASSFIQGEQFF.

The chain combines TRBV6-6 with TRBJ1-1; 10 nucleotides match TRBD1. CDR1 is MNHNY, CDR2 SVGAGI, per germline (reference sequence). The CDR3 contains 15 residues. J lost 6 bases, V lost 5 bases, and 9 bases had no gene match. Written as DNA, the CDR3 is TGTGCCAGCAGTGACGCACGGGACAGGGGCGCTGAAGCTTTCTTT. Protein: CASSDARDRGAEAFF.

V usage is TRBV20-1 and J usage is TRBJ2-5, with unresolved D. The germline V gene encodes CDR1 DFQATT and CDR2 SNEGSKA (reference sequence). Trimming took 5 bases from V and 2 from J, leaving 6 bases between them. The CDR3 contains 11 residues. CDR3 nucleotides: TGCAGTGCTCGAGCACAAGAGACCCAGTACTTC. It translates to CSARAQETQYF.

Concerning this clone itself: Other DNA sequences from this sample encode an identical CDR3 as well. CDR3 in DNA: TGCGCCAGCAGTGACGGGACACGGGGCGGGGAGACCCAGTACTTC. As protein: CASSDGTRGGETQYF. The chain employs TRBV5-1 and TRBJ2-5, with TRBD1 as a possible D gene (6 bases). V lost 5 bases and J 5 bases, leaving 19 bases between the germline ends. Germline V gene data show CDR1 as SGHRS and CDR2 as YFSETQ. This CDR3 is 15 amino acids long.

The chain uses TRBV6-6 and TRBJ2-2, with a weak D call TRBD1 (5 bases). The V end was cut by 4 bases, the J end by 2 bases, with 8 bases between. From germline, CDR1 is MNHNY and CDR2 SVGAGI (reference sequence). The CDR3 is made up of 14 amino acids. Here the CDR3 reads CASSFTGNTGELFF. The CDR3 bases are TGTGCCAGCAGTTTCACAGGAAACACCGGGGAGCTGTTTTTT.

J is TRBJ2-2 and V is TRBV14, with D possibly TRBD1 on 5 matching bases. The CDR3 is 16 amino acids. Germline V lookup: CDR1 SGHDN, CDR2 FVKESK. V lost 4 bases, J lost 5 bases, and 17 bases lay in between. The CDR3 protein is CASSPLTGVGTGELFF. CDR3 bases: TGTGCCAGCAGCCCACTAACAGGTGTGGGGACCGGGGAGCTGTTTTTT.

A word on this clone: Other DNA sequences in the sample encode the same CDR3. The chain uses TRBV6-5 and TRBJ1-6; 9 nucleotides align to TRBD1. The ends lost 6 bases at V and 7 bases at J; junction bases unmatched: 4. This CDR3 region has 14 residues. Germline CDR1 and CDR2: MNHEY and SVGAGI. CDR3 sequence reads: CASSPQGANSPLHF. Here the CDR3 DNA reads TGTGCCAGCAGCCCACAGGGGGCGAATTCACCCCTCCACTTT.

J is TRBJ2-5 and V is TRBV19, with 8 bases aligning to TRBD1. CDR1 is LNHDA and CDR2 is SQIVND in the germline V gene (reference sequence). J was trimmed by 5 bases and V by 6 bases; bases with no gene match: 11. The CDR3 runs to 15 residues. The CDR3 is CASSRSTGGVETQYF. The CDR3 DNA is TGTGCCAGTAGCCGGAGCACAGGGGGTGTGGAGACCCAGTACTTC.

This clone was recorded only once. The V gene is TRBV9, the J gene TRBJ2-3; 7 bases are a match to TRBD2. Per germline, CDR1 SGDLS and CDR2 YYNGEE. The CDR3 has 16 residues. Trimming removed 1 base from V and 0 bases from J; junction bases left unmatched: 5. CDR3 protein: CASSVQAGTSTDTQYF. CDR3 sequence (DNA): TGTGCCAGCAGCGTACAAGCGGGAACTAGCACAGATACGCAGTATTTT.

This chain links TRBV5-1 with TRBJ2-1; 10 bases align to TRBD2. Trimming took 1 base from V and 8 from J; bases not matched to a gene: 3. The germline gives CDR1 SGHRS, CDR2 YFSETQ. This CDR3 is built from 14 residues. CDR3 protein: CASSLSGGGDEQFF. The CDR3 DNA follows: TGCGCCAGCAGCTTGAGCGGGGGGGGCGATGAGCAGTTCTTC.

The V gene is TRBV7-3, the J gene TRBJ2-1, with TRBD2 identical over 7 bases. CDR3 length: 15 residues. Germline V lookup: CDR1 SGHTA, CDR2 FQGTGA. Losses at the gene ends were 4 bases for V and 7 bases for J; bases not matched to a gene: 10. CDR3 residues: CASSSPGGTVNEQFF. Written as DNA, the CDR3 is TGTGCCAGCAGCTCGCCGGGGGGTACCGTGAATGAGCAGTTCTTC.

The CDR3 loop is CASSRRTLAGPTSTDTQYF. CDR3 DNA sequence: TGTGCCAGCTCGCGGAGGACACTAGCGGGACCAACTAGCACAGATACGCAGTATTTT. J is TRBJ2-3 and V is TRBV2, with 10 bases fitting TRBD2. CDR1 and CDR2 from the germline V gene are SNHLY and FYNNEI. The CDR3 sequence is 19 residues long. The V gene end was trimmed by 8 bases and the J gene end by 0 bases; junction bases not matched to a gene: 17.

V and J are TRBV9 and TRBJ2-7; the match to TRBD2 covers 12 bases. V was pared by 2 bases and J by 6 bases, with 9 bases of the junction left unmatched. The CDR3 is 16 residues long. Germline V gene sequence: CDR1 SGDLS, CDR2 YYNGEE. CDR3: CASSVLGLAGMGEQYF. Written as DNA, the CDR3 is TGTGCCAGCAGCGTTCTCGGACTAGCGGGGATGGGCGAGCAGTACTTC.

This rearrangement joins TRBV9 to TRBJ2-1; a possible D gene is TRBD2 (5 bases). CDR1 and CDR2 (germline): SGDLS, YYNGEE. Trimming left V 4 bases short and J 0 bases short, with 11 bases between. The CDR3 has 15 residues. In DNA form, the CDR3 reads TGTGCCAGCAGCCCCCGAGGGTTCTCCTACAATGAGCAGTTCTTC. As protein: CASSPRGFSYNEQFF.

This clone was seen more than once but under ten times. This chain uses TRBV11-2 with TRBJ2-3; TRBD2 is a possible D gene (5 bases). With 8 bases removed from V and 2 bases from J, the gap between germline ends came to 17 bases. The CDR3 is 15 amino acids. Germline CDR1 is SGHAT and CDR2 is FQNNGV. CDR3 region: CASAASGTVTDTQYF. In DNA, the CDR3 is TGTGCCAGCGCAGCGTCGGGAACAGTCACAGATACGCAGTATTTT.

The chain couples TRBV29-1 to TRBJ1-2; 7 nucleotides match TRBD1. V gave up 2 bases and J gave up 0 bases; unmatched junction bases: 9. This CDR3 region has 16 residues. The germline CDR1 and CDR2 sequences are SQVTM and ANQGSEA. The DNA for the CDR3 is TGCAGCGTTGAATCTGTTCGGGACAGAGCTAACTATGGCTACACCTTC. Residues: CSVESVRDRANYGYTF.

The chain is built from TRBV2 and TRBJ1-6, with no clear D. Trimming shortened V by 5 bases and J by 2 bases, and 10 bases separated the two germline ends. Germline V gene data show CDR1 as SNHLY and CDR2 as FYNNEI. The CDR3 spans 15 residues. CDR3 bases: TGTGCCAGCAGTCCCAGGATGGCCTATAATTCACCCCTCCACTTT. Translation gives CASSPRMAYNSPLHF.

In its sample, this clone was seen once. V gene TRBV5-1 combines with J gene TRBJ2-1; weak D call: TRBD2 (5 bases). Germline CDR1 reads SGHRS; CDR2 reads YFSETQ. The CDR3 has 16 residues. Trimming stripped 0 bases from V and 6 bases from J, with 16 bases between. The CDR3 DNA is TGCGCCAGCAGCTTGGTAGGGCCAGCCGCGGGCAATGAGCAGTTCTTC. Encoded protein: CASSLVGPAAGNEQFF.

CDR3 region: CASSDPGRGNTEAFF. The CDR3 nucleotides are TGTGCCAGCAGTGACCCCGGGAGAGGGAACACTGAAGCTTTCTTT. The chain links TRBV25-1 to TRBJ1-1, with unresolved D. The CDR3 runs 15 residues. Per the germline V gene, CDR1 is MGHDK and CDR2 is SYGVNS. V lost 3 bases to trimming and J lost 1 base, with 12 bases between them.

This rearrangement joins TRBV7-6 to TRBJ2-1; 7 bases fit TRBD1. The CDR3 totals 17 residues. Trimming took 1 base from V and 4 from J; bases not matched to a gene: 10. CDR1 is SGHVS and CDR2 is FNYEAQ in the germline V gene. The CDR3 nucleotides read TGTGCCAGCAGCTTAGGTACAGGGGTCTCTCTTTACAATGAGCAGTTCTTC. Amino acids: CASSLGTGVSLYNEQFF. Drawing the rest from reference TRBV7-6 and TRBJ2-1, the complete variable domain is GAGVSQSPRYKVTKRGQDVALRCDPISGHVSLYWYRQALGQGPEFLTYFNYEAQQDKSGLPNDRFSAERPEGSISTLTIQRTEQRDSAMYRCASSLGTGVSLYNEQFFGPGTRLTVL.

The chain joins TRBV9 to TRBJ1-5, with 7 bases fitting TRBD1. The CDR3 sequence is 15 residues long. From germline, CDR1 is SGDLS and CDR2 YYNGEE. Losses at the gene ends were 0 bases for V and 4 bases for J; bases not matched to a gene: 4. CDR3 residues: CASSVGGQPNQPQHF. CDR3 coding DNA: TGTGCCAGCAGCGTAGGGGGACAGCCAAATCAGCCCCAGCATTTT.

This clone appeared a single time. J is TRBJ2-5 and V is TRBV30; the D gene is possibly TRBD2 (6 bases). With 1 base removed from V and 8 bases from J, the gap between germline ends came to 11 bases. Per the germline V gene, CDR1 is GTSNPN and CDR2 is SVGIG (reference sequence). The CDR3 length is 12 residues. The CDR3 DNA reads TGTGCCTGGAGTGCCCCGCGGGGTACCCAGTACTTC. It translates to CAWSAPRGTQYF.

The chain couples TRBV2 to TRBJ2-1; TRBD2 matches at 9 bases. This CDR3 has 15 residues. The V segment lost 4 bases and the J segment 2 bases; nucleotides outside the gene matches: 3. Germline V gene lookup returns CDR1 SNHLY and CDR2 FYNNEI. CDR3 residues: CASSAQRGAYNEQFF. The CDR3 DNA follows: TGTGCCAGCAGTGCACAGCGGGGGGCCTACAATGAGCAGTTCTTC.

The chain joins TRBV5-5 to TRBJ2-6; 9 bases line up with TRBD1. Germline V CDR1 and CDR2: SGHKS, YYEKEE (reference sequence). The CDR3 spans 18 residues. The V and J ends lost 4 bases and 0 bases, in that order; junction bases with no gene match: 8. The DNA of the CDR3 is TGTGCCAGCAGCCCTAGGACAGGGGACTACTCTGGGGCCAACGTCCTGACTTTC. Residues: CASSPRTGDYSGANVLTF.

The chain employs TRBV5-1 and TRBJ2-5; 7 bases align to TRBD1. The junction had 15 bases not matched to a gene; V was cut back by 5 bases and J by 11 bases. The CDR3 sequence is 14 residues long. The germline V gene encodes CDR1 SGHRS and CDR2 YFSETQ. The CDR3 sequence is CASSWDSSSGEQYF. In DNA, the CDR3 is TGCGCCAGCAGTTGGGACAGCTCGTCTGGGGAGCAGTACTTC. Drawing the rest from reference TRBV5-1 and TRBJ2-5, the complete variable domain is KAGVTQTPRYLIKTRGQQVTLSCSPISGHRSVSWYQQTPGQGLQFLFEYFSETQRNKGNFPGRFSGRQFSNSRSEMNVSTLELGDSALYLCASSWDSSSGEQYFGPGTRLLVL.

This clone was observed at least ten times. This chain uses TRBV5-4 with TRBJ2-7, with 9 bases fitting TRBD1. The CDR3 totals 13 residues. V lost 6 bases to trimming and J lost 5 bases; unmatched junction nucleotides: 6. Looked up from germline, CDR1 is SGHNT and CDR2 is YYREEE (reference sequence). The CDR3 nucleotides are TGTGCCAGCAAGGGGACAGGGAGAGACGAGCAGTACTTC. Translated, it gives CASKGTGRDEQYF.

The V call is TRBV6-5, the J call TRBJ2-7; 12 bases are a match to TRBD2. Germline loops: CDR1 MNHEY, CDR2 SVGAGI. This CDR3 spans 15 amino acids. J was trimmed by 0 bases and V by 7 bases; bases with no gene match: 4. The CDR3 DNA reads as TGTGCCAGCATAGGACTAGCGGGGAGCTCCTACGAGCAGTACTTC. Its protein is CASIGLAGSSYEQYF.

The chain carries TRBV7-9 and TRBJ1-1; no definite D call. CDR3 size: 13 residues. V was pared by 3 bases and J by 6 bases, with 11 bases between. The germline V gene has CDR1 SEHNR and CDR2 FQNEAQ (reference sequence). CDR3 bases: TGTGCCAGCAGCTTTTCAAGTGGGCCTGAAGCTTTCTTT. Amino acids: CASSFSSGPEAFF.

This chain connects TRBV18 to TRBJ1-1; TRBD1 might be the D (6 bases). CDR1 KGHSH and CDR2 LQKENI come from the germline V gene. The CDR3 runs to 12 residues. Trimming removed 4 bases from V and 7 bases from J, with 10 bases in between. CDR3 sequence (DNA): TGTGCCAGCTCACTGGGGGCAGATGAAGCTTTCTTT. This gives the protein CASSLGADEAFF. The whole variable domain, filled in from reference TRBV18 and TRBJ1-1, reads NAGVMQNPRHLVRRRGQEARLRCSPMKGHSHVYWYRQLPEEGLKFMVYLQKENIIDESGMPKERFSAEFPKEGPSILRIQQVVRGDSAAYFCASSLGADEAFFGQGTRLTVV.

The chain is built from TRBV4-3 and TRBJ2-7; TRBD1 might be the D (6 bases). The CDR3 is 16 amino acids. Germline V gene sequence: CDR1 LGHNA, CDR2 YSLEER. The germline V and J ends were trimmed by 0 bases and 4 bases, with 16 bases remaining between them. The CDR3 bases are TGCGCCAGCAGCCAAGATACAGGGACGTGGGGTTACGAGCAGTACTTC. Amino acid sequence: CASSQDTGTWGYEQYF.